This section outlines one T cell receptor (beta chain) sequence together with its context. The antigen it recognizes is unknown. Per-base quality was not reported, and no clone a single base away is much larger than it. The data belong to a study of a mutant IDH1 vaccine in newly diagnosed glioma (dated by TCRdb to the early 2020s). For the study in its entirety: The roughly 34 treated patients were around 60% male and 37.5% female, with a mean age of about 38 years. Prior to enrollment, standard therapy consisting of radiotherapy alone, temozolomide alone, or radiochemotherapy with temozolomide had been administered to patients, with the combination being received by most patients. Peripheral blood samples were drawn at six visits, namely V03 (baseline), V05, V07, V10, V12 and V13. Longitudinal TCRB deep sequencing was done for 25 treated patients, wherever samples were available for exploratory analyses.

Results the study describes overall, beyond this receptor: The authors noted that analyses of patient blood samples could not be reproduced because of sample limitations. Selection of PBMC samples for TCRB deep sequencing was based on availability. Immune responses induced by the vaccine were seen in over 90% of patients across multiple MHC alleles. Pseudoprogression appeared unrelated to alterations in the top peripheral T cell clonotypes detected by TCRB sequencing.

Library preparation used the immunoSEQ multiplex PCR assay. Rearranged TCR beta chain sequences were amplified with the hsTCRB Kit following the manufacturer's protocol. Sequencing of TCRB libraries was carried out on an Illumina MiSeq. The published analysis was carried out like this. Demultiplexing, trimming and gene mapping were performed with the kit vendor's proprietary platform. TCRdb's version of the immuneACCESS table is confined to in-frame rearrangements and falls short of the full clone set. An unresolved V gene accounts for under half of the shortfall where checked; the remainder is of unknown origin. D and trimming were read from the DNA, whereas the V and J calls and clone size are those reported in that table. Within this sample are about 88,000 clones, with over 70% of them counted one time only. Roughly 5% of the sample is held by the ten biggest clonotypes. What the time point label conveys for this sample: baseline, week 1 (first vaccination visit). The sample's treatment or condition, from its label and the paper: pre-vaccination baseline after standard-of-care therapy. Newly diagnosed WHO grade 3 or 4 IDH1-mutant astrocytomas showing loss of nuclear ATRX were present in the donors. The samples were drawn from NOA16, a multicentre, single-arm, open-label phase I trial in Germany that tested a mutant IDH1 peptide vaccine in humans for the first time. Blood drawn at visit V03 was used as the baseline sample for immunogenicity testing. Genomic DNA for TCRB sequencing was extracted from EDTA blood using the DNeasy Blood and Tissue Kit.

Here the sequenced sample was PBMCs, taken from a glioma patient treated with radiotherapy, temozolomide or both. The origin of this receptor is a man aged 40-50 years with glioma. Some clones in this sample may be carry-over from other donors' samples.

The CDR3 is CASSLERSGANVLTF. The nucleotide sequence reads TGTGCCAGCAGTCTAGAACGCTCTGGGGCCAACGTCCTGACTTTC. The chain links TRBV2 with TRBJ2-6; the D gene lacks a confident call. CDR1 is given as SNHLY and CDR2 as FYNNEI, both from the germline V gene. Taken from cysteine to phenylalanine, the CDR3 has 15 residues. This entry keeps only the CDR3 DNA: 45 bases, framed from base 1. V is clipped by 5 bases and J by 0 bases, and the sequence between their germline boundaries is 8 bases long.